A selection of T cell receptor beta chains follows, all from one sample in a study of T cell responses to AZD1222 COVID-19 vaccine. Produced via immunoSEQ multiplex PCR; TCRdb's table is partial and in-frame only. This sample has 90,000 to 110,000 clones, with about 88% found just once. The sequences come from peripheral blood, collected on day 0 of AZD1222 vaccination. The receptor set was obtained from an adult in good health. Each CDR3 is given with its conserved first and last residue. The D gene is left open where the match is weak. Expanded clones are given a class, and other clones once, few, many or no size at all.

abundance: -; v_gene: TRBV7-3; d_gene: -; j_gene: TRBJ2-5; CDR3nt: TGTGCCAGCAGCTTAACGGCCAGATCCGAGACCCAGTACTTC; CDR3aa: CASSLTARSETQYF
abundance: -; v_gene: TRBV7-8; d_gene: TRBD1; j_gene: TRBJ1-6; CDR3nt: TGTGCCAGCAGCCCGAGACAGGGGGGATCACCCCTCCACTTT; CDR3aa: CASSPRQGGSPLHF
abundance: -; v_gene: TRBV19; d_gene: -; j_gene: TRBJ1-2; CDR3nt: TGTGCCAGTAGGAGCGGGACCGAGATCGGCTACACCTTC; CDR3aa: CASRSGTEIGYTF
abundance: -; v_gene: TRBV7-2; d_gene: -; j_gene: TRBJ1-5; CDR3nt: TGTGCCAGCAGCTTAGAGAGAACTTATAGCAATCAGCCCCAGCATTTT; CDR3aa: CASSLERTYSNQPQHF
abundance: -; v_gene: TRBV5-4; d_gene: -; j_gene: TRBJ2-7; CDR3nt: TGTGCCAGCAGCACTCGGGACAAGGACGAGCAGTACTTC; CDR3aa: CASSTRDKDEQYF
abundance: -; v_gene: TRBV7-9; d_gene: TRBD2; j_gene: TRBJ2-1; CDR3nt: TGTGCCAGCAGCCTTACGTCGCGGGGGGGCCGGTATGAGCAGTTCTTC; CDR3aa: CASSLTSRGGRYEQFF
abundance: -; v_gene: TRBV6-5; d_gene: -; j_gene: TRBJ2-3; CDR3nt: TGTGCCAGCAGTTCAACAGGCACAGATACGCAGTATTTT; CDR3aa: CASSSTGTDTQYF
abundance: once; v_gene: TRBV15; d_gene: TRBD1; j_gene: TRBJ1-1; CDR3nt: TGTGCCACCAGCAAGGACAGGGGGAACACTGAAGCTTTCTTT; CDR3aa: CATSKDRGNTEAFF
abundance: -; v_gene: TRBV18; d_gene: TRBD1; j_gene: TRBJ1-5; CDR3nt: TGTGCCAGCTCACGCGGCCAGGGGGCTACCCCTAGCCCAAATCAGCCCCAGCATTTT; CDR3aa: CASSRGQGATPSPNQPQHF
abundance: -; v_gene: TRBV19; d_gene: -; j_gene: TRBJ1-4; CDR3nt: TGTGCCAGTAGCCGGGTACAACTGAATGAAAAACTGTTTTTT; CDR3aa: CASSRVQLNEKLFF
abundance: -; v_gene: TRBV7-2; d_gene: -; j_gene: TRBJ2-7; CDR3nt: TGTGCCAGCAGCTCCGGGATTGGGCCTTATTATTCCTACGAGCAGTACTTC; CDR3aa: CASSSGIGPYYSYEQYF
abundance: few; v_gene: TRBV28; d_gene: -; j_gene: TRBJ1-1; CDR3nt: TGTGCCAGCAGTTTATCCCTAACCGGGACAAGGAACACTGAAGCTTTCTTT; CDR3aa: CASSLSLTGTRNTEAFF
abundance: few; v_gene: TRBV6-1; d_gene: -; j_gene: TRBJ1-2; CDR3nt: TGTGCCAGCAGTGAAGCCCGGGACAACTATGGCTACACCTTC; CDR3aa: CASSEARDNYGYTF
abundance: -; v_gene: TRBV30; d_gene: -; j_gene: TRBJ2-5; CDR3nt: TGTGCCTGGAGGCCTCGGGCAGCCCAAGAGACCCAGTACTTC; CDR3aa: CAWRPRAAQETQYF
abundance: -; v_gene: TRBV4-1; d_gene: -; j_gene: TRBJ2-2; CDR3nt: TGCGCCAGCAGCCAAGAGCCCACTACGGAGCTGTTTTTT; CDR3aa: CASSQEPTTELFF
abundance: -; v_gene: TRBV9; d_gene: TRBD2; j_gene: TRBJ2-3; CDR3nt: TGTGCCAGCAGCCCTAGCGGGCTAAGCACAGATACGCAGTATTTT; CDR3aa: CASSPSGLSTDTQYF
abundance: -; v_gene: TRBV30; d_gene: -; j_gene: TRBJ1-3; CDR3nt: TGTGCCTGGCTGCAACTGGGGTGGGGGCTCTCTGGAAACACCATATATTTT; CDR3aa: CAWLQLGWGLSGNTIYF
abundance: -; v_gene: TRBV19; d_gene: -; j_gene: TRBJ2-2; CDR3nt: TGTGCCAGTACTCAGTTCGGACAGATCACCGGGGAGCTGTTTTTT; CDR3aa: CASTQFGQITGELFF
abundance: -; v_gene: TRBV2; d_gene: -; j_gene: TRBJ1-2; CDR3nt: TGTGCCAGCAAATGGCAAGCTAACTATGGCTACACCTTC; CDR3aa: CASKWQANYGYTF
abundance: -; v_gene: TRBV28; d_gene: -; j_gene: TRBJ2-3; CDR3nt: TGTGCCAGCCGACACCCCACAGATACGCAGTATTTT; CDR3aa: CASRHPTDTQYF
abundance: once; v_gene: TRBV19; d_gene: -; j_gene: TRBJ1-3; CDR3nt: TGTGCCAGTAGTATCGAGGGGACCTTCTCTGGAAACACCATATATTTT; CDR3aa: CASSIEGTFSGNTIYF
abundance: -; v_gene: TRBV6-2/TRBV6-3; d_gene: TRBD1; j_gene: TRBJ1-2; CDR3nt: TGTGCCAGCAGCCCTGGTAGAGGGACAGCATTAAGAGATAGAGAGGGCTACACCTTC; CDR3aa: CASSPGRGTALRDREGYTF